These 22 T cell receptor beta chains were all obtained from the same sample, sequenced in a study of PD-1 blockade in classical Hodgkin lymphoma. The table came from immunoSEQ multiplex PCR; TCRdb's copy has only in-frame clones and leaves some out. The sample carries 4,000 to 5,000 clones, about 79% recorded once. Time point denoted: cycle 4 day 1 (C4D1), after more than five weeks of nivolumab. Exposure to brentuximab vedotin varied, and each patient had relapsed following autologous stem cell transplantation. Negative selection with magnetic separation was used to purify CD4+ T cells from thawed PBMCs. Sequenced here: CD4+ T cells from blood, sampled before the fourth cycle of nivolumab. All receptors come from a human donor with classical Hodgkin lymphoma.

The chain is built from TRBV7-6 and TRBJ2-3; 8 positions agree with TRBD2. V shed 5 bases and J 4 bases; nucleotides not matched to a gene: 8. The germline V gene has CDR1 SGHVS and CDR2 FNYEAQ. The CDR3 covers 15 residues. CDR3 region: CASSPRGGFSDTQYF. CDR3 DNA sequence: TGTGCCAGCAGCCCCCGGGGGGGGTTTTCAGATACGCAGTATTTT.

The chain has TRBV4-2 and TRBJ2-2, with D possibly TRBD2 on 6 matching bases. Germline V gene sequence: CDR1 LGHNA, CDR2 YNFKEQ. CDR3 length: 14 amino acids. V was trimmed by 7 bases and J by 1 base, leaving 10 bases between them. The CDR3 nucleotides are TGTGCCAGCACCGGGAGAGGGAACACCGGGGAGCTGTTTTTT. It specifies CASTGRGNTGELFF.

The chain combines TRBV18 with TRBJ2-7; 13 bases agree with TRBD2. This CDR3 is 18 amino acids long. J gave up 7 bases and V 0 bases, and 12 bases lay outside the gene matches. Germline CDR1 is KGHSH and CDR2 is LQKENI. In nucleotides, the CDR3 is TGTGCCAGCTCACCACCGCGACTAGCGGGGGGAGGAGGCGCGGAGCAGTACTTC. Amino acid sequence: CASSPPRLAGGGGAEQYF.

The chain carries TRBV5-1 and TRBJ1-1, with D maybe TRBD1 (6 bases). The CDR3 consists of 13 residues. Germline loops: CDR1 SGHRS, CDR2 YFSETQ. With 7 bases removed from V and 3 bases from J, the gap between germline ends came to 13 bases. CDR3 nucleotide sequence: TGCGCCAGCGGGGGGCAGGGGTACACTGAAGCTTTCTTT. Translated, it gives CASGGQGYTEAFF.

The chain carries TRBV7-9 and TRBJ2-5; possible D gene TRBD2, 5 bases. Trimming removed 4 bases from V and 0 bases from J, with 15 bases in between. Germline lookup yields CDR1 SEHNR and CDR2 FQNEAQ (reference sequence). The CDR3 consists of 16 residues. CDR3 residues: CASSWTEALYQETQYF. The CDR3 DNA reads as TGTGCCAGCAGCTGGACGGAGGCCCTTTACCAAGAGACCCAGTACTTC.

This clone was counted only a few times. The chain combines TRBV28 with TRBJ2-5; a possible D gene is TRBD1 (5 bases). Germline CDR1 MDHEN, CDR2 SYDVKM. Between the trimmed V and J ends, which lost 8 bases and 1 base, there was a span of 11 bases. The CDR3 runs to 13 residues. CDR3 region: CASEDSAQETQYF. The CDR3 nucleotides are TGTGCCAGCGAAGACAGCGCCCAAGAGACCCAGTACTTC.

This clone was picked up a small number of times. The CDR3, as DNA: TGTGCCAGCAGTCCAAAGGGGCCCCAGCATTTT. This codes for CASSPKGPQHF. The V gene is TRBV28, the J gene TRBJ1-5; D remains unclear. The CDR3 extends over 11 amino acids. V lost 5 bases and J 9 bases, leaving 8 bases between the germline ends. The germline V gene encodes CDR1 MDHEN and CDR2 SYDVKM. The full variable domain, its missing parts supplied by reference TRBV28 and TRBJ1-5, is DVKVTQSSRYLVKRTGEKVFLECVQDMDHENMFWYRQDPGLGLRLIYFSYDVKMKEKGDIPEGYSVSREKKERFSLILESASTNQTSMYLCASSPKGPQHFGDGTRLSIL.

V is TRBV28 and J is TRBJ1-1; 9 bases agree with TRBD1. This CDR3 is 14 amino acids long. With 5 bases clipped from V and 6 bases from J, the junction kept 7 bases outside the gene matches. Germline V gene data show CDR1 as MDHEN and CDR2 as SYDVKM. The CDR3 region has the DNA TGTGCCAGCAGTACTACAGGGGGCTACCCTGAAGCTTTCTTT. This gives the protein CASSTTGGYPEAFF.

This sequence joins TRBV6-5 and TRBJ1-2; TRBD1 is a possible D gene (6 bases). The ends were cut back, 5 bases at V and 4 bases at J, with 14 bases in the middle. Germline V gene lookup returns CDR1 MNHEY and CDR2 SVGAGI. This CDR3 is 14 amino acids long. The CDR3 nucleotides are TGTGCCAGCAGTCCTTTTCGGGGGCCCTATGGCTACACCTTC. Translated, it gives CASSPFRGPYGYTF.

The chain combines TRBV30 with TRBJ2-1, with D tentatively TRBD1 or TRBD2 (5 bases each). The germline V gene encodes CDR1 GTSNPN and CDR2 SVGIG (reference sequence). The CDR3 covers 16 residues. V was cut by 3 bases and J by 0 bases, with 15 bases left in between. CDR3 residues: CAWSLTGLSSYNEQFF. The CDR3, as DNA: TGTGCCTGGAGCCTAACGGGGCTGAGCTCCTACAATGAGCAGTTCTTC.

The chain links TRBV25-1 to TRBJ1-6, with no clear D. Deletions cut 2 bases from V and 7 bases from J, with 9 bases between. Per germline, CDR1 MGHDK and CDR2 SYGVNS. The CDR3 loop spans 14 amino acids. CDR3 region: CASSETLGNSPLHF. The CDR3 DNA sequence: TGTGCCAGCAGTGAAACTCTAGGGAATTCACCCCTCCACTTT.

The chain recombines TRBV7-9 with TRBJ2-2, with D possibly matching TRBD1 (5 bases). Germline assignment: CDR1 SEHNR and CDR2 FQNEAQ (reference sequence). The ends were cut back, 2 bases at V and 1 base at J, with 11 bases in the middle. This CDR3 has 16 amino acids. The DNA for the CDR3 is TGTGCCAGCAGCTTACTACCAGGGCTGAACACCGGGGAGCTGTTTTTT. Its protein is CASSLLPGLNTGELFF.

The DNA of the CDR3 is TGTGCCAGCAGTAGTAGGGGGGTAGGACAGCCCCAGCATTTT. Translating gives CASSSRGVGQPQHF. This chain connects TRBV6-5 to TRBJ1-5; D may be TRBD1 (6 bases). CDR3 length: 14 amino acids. CDR1 MNHEY and CDR2 SVGAGI come from the germline V gene. V gave up 5 bases and J gave up 7 bases, with 15 bases separating them.

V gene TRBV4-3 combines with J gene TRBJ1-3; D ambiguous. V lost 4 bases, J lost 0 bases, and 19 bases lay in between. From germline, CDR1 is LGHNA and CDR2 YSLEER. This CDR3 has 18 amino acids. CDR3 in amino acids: CASSRAAAGGSSGNTIYF. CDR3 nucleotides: TGCGCCAGCAGCCGCGCTGCGGCAGGAGGGAGCTCTGGAAACACCATATATTTT.

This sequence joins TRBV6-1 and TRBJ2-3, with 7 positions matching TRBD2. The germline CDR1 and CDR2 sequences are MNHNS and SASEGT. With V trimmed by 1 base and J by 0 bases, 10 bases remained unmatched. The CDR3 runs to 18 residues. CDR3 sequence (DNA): TGTGCCAGCAGTGAAGGGCTACTTAGCGGGCTGAGCACAGATACGCAGTATTTT. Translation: CASSEGLLSGLSTDTQYF.

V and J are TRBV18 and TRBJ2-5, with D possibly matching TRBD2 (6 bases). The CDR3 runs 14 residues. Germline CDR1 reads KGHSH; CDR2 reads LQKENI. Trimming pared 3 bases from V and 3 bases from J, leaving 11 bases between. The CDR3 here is CASSPQRGEETQYF. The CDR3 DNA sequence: TGTGCCAGCTCACCCCAACGCGGGGAAGAGACCCAGTACTTC.

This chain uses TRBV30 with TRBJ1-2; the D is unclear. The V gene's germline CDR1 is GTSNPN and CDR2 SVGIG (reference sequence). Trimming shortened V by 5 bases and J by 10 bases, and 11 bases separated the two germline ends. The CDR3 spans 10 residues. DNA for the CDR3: TGTGCCTGGGGAGGCGTACTCTACACCTTC. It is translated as CAWGGVLYTF.

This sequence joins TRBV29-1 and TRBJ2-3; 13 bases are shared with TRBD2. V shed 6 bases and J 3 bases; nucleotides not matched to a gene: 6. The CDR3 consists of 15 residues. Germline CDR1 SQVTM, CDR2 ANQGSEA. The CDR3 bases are TGCAGCGTCCGAAGGGGACTAGCGGGGACAGATACGCAGTATTTT. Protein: CSVRRGLAGTDTQYF.

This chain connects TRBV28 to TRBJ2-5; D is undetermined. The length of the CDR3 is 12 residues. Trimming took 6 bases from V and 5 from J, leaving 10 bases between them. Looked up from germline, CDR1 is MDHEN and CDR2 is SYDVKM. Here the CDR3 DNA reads TGTGCCAGCAGCCGCCTCGGGGAGACCCAGTACTTC. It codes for CASSRLGETQYF.

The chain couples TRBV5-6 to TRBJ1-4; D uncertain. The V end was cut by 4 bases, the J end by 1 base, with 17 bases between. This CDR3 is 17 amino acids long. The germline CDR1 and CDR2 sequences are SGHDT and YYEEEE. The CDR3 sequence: CASSLLGSLKTNEKLFF. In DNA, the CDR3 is TGTGCCAGCAGCCTTCTTGGCAGCCTGAAAACTAATGAAAAACTGTTTTTT.

In DNA, the CDR3 is TGTGCCAGCAGTCGCTTAGGATCCGGGACAGGGACTTACGAGCAGTACTTC. Its protein product is CASSRLGSGTGTYEQYF. V is TRBV7-8 and J is TRBJ2-7; 9 nucleotides agree with TRBD1. The CDR3 runs to 17 residues. Germline CDR1 reads SGHVS; CDR2 reads FQNEAQ. The ends lost 6 bases at V and 4 bases at J; junction bases unmatched: 16. The whole variable domain, filled in from reference TRBV7-8 and TRBJ2-7, reads GAGVSQSPRYKVAKRGQDVALRCDPISGHVSLFWYQQALGQGPEFLTYFQNEAQLDKSGLPSDRFFAERPEGSVSTLKIQRTQQEDSAVYLCASSRLGSGTGTYEQYFGPGTRLTVT.

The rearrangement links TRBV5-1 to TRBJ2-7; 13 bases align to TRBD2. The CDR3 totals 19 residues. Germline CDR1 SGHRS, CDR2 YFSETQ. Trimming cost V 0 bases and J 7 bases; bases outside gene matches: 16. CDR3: CASSLAIYGAGTSGEEQYF. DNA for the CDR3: TGCGCCAGCAGCTTGGCCATTTATGGGGCCGGGACTAGCGGGGAAGAGCAGTACTTC.